The 26 T cell receptor beta chains presented below share a single source sample, sequenced in a study of T cells in localized non-small cell lung cancer. Produced via immunoSEQ multiplex PCR; TCRdb's table is partial and in-frame only. Of about 82,000 clones in the sample, around 80% were seen once. Sequencing was performed on PBMCs, taken before any cancer treatment. The source of these receptors is a man between 40 and 70 years old with stage II squamous cell lung carcinoma.

This clone was seen a handful of times. This sequence joins TRBV5-4 and TRBJ2-7; the match to TRBD1 covers 9 bases. Germline V gives CDR1 SGHNT, CDR2 YYREEE (reference sequence). The ends lost 0 bases at V and 6 bases at J; junction bases unmatched: 4. The length of the CDR3 is 14 residues. CDR3 residues: CASSLAGTGSEQYF. Written as DNA, the CDR3 is TGTGCCAGCAGCTTGGCCGGGACAGGGAGCGAGCAGTACTTC. The full variable domain, in which reference TRBV5-4 and TRBJ2-7 provide the parts outside the CDR3, is ETGVTQSPTHLIKTRGQQVTLRCSSQSGHNTVSWYQQALGQGPQFIFQYYREEENGRGNFPPRFSGLQFPNYSSELNVNALELDDSALYLCASSLAGTGSEQYFGPGTRLTVT.

The chain joins TRBV7-3 to TRBJ2-2; D remains ambiguous. Germline loops: CDR1 SGHTA, CDR2 FQGTGA. The V end lost 2 bases, the J end lost 0 bases, and 7 bases lay between the germline ends. The CDR3 is 15 amino acids. The CDR3 sequence is CASSLEGTNTGELFF. As DNA, the CDR3 is TGTGCCAGCAGCTTAGAAGGCACGAACACCGGGGAGCTGTTTTTT. The full variable domain, rest sourced from reference TRBV7-3 and TRBJ2-2, is GAGVSQTPSNKVTEKGKYVELRCDPISGHTALYWYRQSLGQGPEFLIYFQGTGAADDSGLPNDRFFAVRPEGSVSTLKIQRTERGDSAVYLCASSLEGTNTGELFFGEGSRLTVL.

The chain uses TRBV19 and TRBJ2-1; D is undetermined. This CDR3 is built from 14 residues. CDR1 is LNHDA and CDR2 is SQIVND in the germline V gene (reference sequence). V was trimmed by 5 bases and J by 1 base, leaving 9 bases between them. The CDR3, as DNA: TGTGCCAGTAGTGCCTTTTCGTCCTACAATGAGCAGTTCTTC. Amino acids: CASSAFSSYNEQFF.

The rearrangement links TRBV7-2 to TRBJ1-4; perhaps TRBD1 as D (6 bases). The ends were cut back, 3 bases at V and 7 bases at J, with 9 bases in the middle. CDR1 and CDR2 (germline): SGHTA, FQGNSA. This CDR3 has 13 residues. The CDR3 DNA is TGTGCCAGCAGCTTTCAACAGGGTGAAAAACTGTTTTTT. This encodes CASSFQQGEKLFF.

This chain uses TRBV7-9 with TRBJ1-2, with no clear D. CDR3 length equals 13 residues. CDR1 and CDR2 (germline): SEHNR, FQNEAQ (reference sequence). Trimming removed 1 base at V and 6 bases at J, with 9 bases between. The CDR3 spells CASSLEQFDGYTF. The CDR3 DNA sequence: TGTGCCAGCAGCTTAGAGCAGTTCGATGGCTACACCTTC.

The chain carries TRBV18 and TRBJ2-5; TRBD1 matches at 7 bases. Germline CDR1 and CDR2: KGHSH and LQKENI. The CDR3 extends over 14 amino acids. The V gene end was trimmed by 2 bases and the J gene end by 4 bases; junction bases not matched to a gene: 4. CDR3 residues: CASSPGQAGETQYF. As DNA, the CDR3 is TGTGCCAGCTCACCAGGACAGGCGGGAGAGACCCAGTACTTC.

The gene calls are TRBV4-3 and TRBJ1-5, with D unclear. Deletions cut 0 bases from V and 3 bases from J, with 6 bases between. This CDR3 has 14 residues. Germline CDR1 and CDR2: LGHNA and YSLEER. DNA of the CDR3: TGCGCCAGCAGCCAAGATAGGGTCAATCAGCCCCAGCATTTT. Encoded protein: CASSQDRVNQPQHF.

The CDR3 nucleotides read TGCGCCAGCAGCCAAGATACCAGCCCGAAAGCCTATGAGCAGTTCTTC. It translates to CASSQDTSPKAYEQFF. The chain uses TRBV4-1 and TRBJ2-1; D is unclear. Germline CDR1 MGHRA, CDR2 YSYEKL. Trimming removed 0 bases from V and 8 bases from J, with 17 bases in between. The length of the CDR3 is 16 residues.

This chain uses TRBV7-3 with TRBJ2-5, with 10 bases that match TRBD1. The germline gives CDR1 SGHTA, CDR2 FQGTGA. The CDR3 has 16 amino acids. Germline trimming cut 3 bases from V and 5 bases from J; bases unmatched to any gene: 9. CDR3: CASSLTGTGVRETQYF. CDR3 bases: TGTGCCAGCAGCTTGACCGGGACAGGGGTCAGGGAGACCCAGTACTTC.

The rearrangement links TRBV7-6 to TRBJ1-3; 7 bases are a match to TRBD1. The length of the CDR3 is 17 residues. J lost 0 bases, V lost 4 bases, and 9 bases had no gene match. Germline assignment: CDR1 SGHVS and CDR2 FNYEAQ. The CDR3 bases are TGTGCCAGCAGCTCACGACAGGGCCTAAGCTCTGGAAACACCATATATTTT. This gives the protein CASSSRQGLSSGNTIYF.

This clone was found a few times. The chain has TRBV29-1 and TRBJ1-4, with a tentative D call TRBD1 (6 bases). This CDR3 is built from 13 residues. Germline lookup yields CDR1 SQVTM and CDR2 ANQGSEA. Trimming shortened V by 4 bases and J by 5 bases, and 11 bases separated the two germline ends. CDR3 protein: CSVAQGLNEKLFF. The CDR3 bases are TGCAGCGTTGCCCAGGGGTTGAATGAAAAACTGTTTTTT.

The gene calls are TRBV18 and TRBJ1-6, with a possible D match to TRBD1 (5 bases). This CDR3 region has 19 residues. Trimming removed 1 base from V and 6 bases from J, with 22 bases in between. Looked up from germline, CDR1 is KGHSH and CDR2 is LQKENI. Here the CDR3 DNA reads TGTGCCAGCTCACCACTAGGGGCAGGGCAACACCGCAGTAATTCACCCCTCCACTTT. Protein: CASSPLGAGQHRSNSPLHF.

The chain couples TRBV4-3 to TRBJ2-1; D is ambiguous. The CDR3 length is 12 residues. Germline CDR1 reads LGHNA; CDR2 reads YSLEER. The V end was cut by 4 bases, the J end by 7 bases, with 8 bases between. CDR3 residues: CASSPAGNEQFF. The CDR3 DNA follows: TGCGCCAGCAGCCCGGCCGGAAATGAGCAGTTCTTC.

The rearrangement links TRBV6-6 to TRBJ2-7, with a weak D call TRBD1 (6 bases). From germline, CDR1 is MNHNY and CDR2 SVGAGI (reference sequence). The germline V and J ends were trimmed by 0 bases and 5 bases, with 11 bases remaining between them. The length of the CDR3 is 14 residues. CDR3 amino acids: CASSYSSTGNEQYF. Here the CDR3 DNA reads TGTGCCAGCAGTTACTCGAGTACAGGGAACGAGCAGTACTTC.

The gene calls are TRBV6-5 and TRBJ1-1; 8 nucleotides align to TRBD1. Germline assignment: CDR1 MNHEY and CDR2 SVGAGI. Germline trimming cut 5 bases from V and 0 bases from J; bases unmatched to any gene: 2. The CDR3 loop spans 14 amino acids. The CDR3 here is CASSLDRVNTEAFF. Written as DNA, the CDR3 is TGTGCCAGCAGTCTGGACAGGGTGAACACTGAAGCTTTCTTT.

The genes are TRBV4-1 and TRBJ2-1, with 9 bases lining up with TRBD1. CDR1 is MGHRA and CDR2 is YSYEKL in the germline V gene. The CDR3 consists of 16 residues. The V segment lost 6 bases and the J segment 8 bases; nucleotides outside the gene matches: 14. The chain's CDR3 is CASRPPTGQGIDEQFF. CDR3 nucleotides: TGCGCCAGCAGACCCCCCACGGGACAGGGAATCGATGAGCAGTTCTTC.

This chain connects TRBV11-1 to TRBJ2-7; D is unresolved. Germline V lookup: CDR1 SGHAT, CDR2 FQDESV (reference sequence). V dropped 3 bases and J dropped 6 bases, with 18 bases sitting between them. This CDR3 contains 15 residues. This CDR3 reads CASSLVSARLGEQYF. The CDR3 DNA is TGTGCCAGCAGCTTGGTCAGCGCCCGCCTTGGCGAGCAGTACTTC.

This clone was seen a few times. V is TRBV2 and J is TRBJ2-2; D unclear. This CDR3 region has 13 residues. Germline CDR1 reads SNHLY; CDR2 reads FYNNEI. V was cut by 6 bases and J by 5 bases, with 10 bases left in between. CDR3 amino acids: CASSGDTTGELFF. The CDR3 nucleotides read TGTGCCAGCAGCGGAGATACAACCGGGGAGCTGTTTTTT.

This sequence joins TRBV14 and TRBJ1-2; D is ambiguous. With 4 bases removed from V and 4 bases from J, the gap between germline ends came to 10 bases. The CDR3 consists of 13 residues. Per the germline V gene, CDR1 is SGHDN and CDR2 is FVKESK. The CDR3 sequence is CASSPGVSYGYTF. In nucleotides, the CDR3 is TGTGCCAGCAGCCCCGGAGTCAGCTATGGCTACACCTTC.

The V call is TRBV5-6, the J call TRBJ2-5; 10 bases match TRBD1. Germline assignment: CDR1 SGHDT and CDR2 YYEEEE. The CDR3 spans 13 residues. The V and J ends lost 4 bases and 11 bases, in that order; junction bases with no gene match: 8. The CDR3 sequence: CASSDRDRGEQYF. The CDR3 DNA sequence: TGTGCCAGCAGCGACCGGGACAGGGGTGAGCAGTACTTC.

V and J are TRBV6-5 and TRBJ1-1; D unclear. The CDR3 loop spans 12 amino acids. V was clipped by 4 bases and J by 11 bases, with 14 bases between them. The germline CDR1 and CDR2 sequences are MNHEY and SVGAGI. The DNA of the CDR3 is TGTGCCAGCAGTTCGGACGGCGGACTCGCTTTCTTT. Its protein product is CASSSDGGLAFF.

V is TRBV6-5 and J is TRBJ2-5, with TRBD2 matching 11 bases. The length of the CDR3 is 15 residues. Unmatched junction bases numbered 9, after V lost 7 bases and J lost 5 bases. Germline V lookup: CDR1 MNHEY, CDR2 SVGAGI. CDR3 bases: TGTGCCAGCAACTCCCGGAGGACTAGCGGGGAGACCCAGTACTTC. Residues: CASNSRRTSGETQYF.

The chain combines TRBV2 with TRBJ2-3, with 7 bases lining up with TRBD1. This CDR3 is built from 11 residues. Germline CDR1 and CDR2: SNHLY and FYNNEI. J lost 6 bases, V lost 10 bases, and 4 bases had no gene match. The CDR3 spells CAKQTGDTQYF. DNA for the CDR3: TGTGCCAAACAGACAGGGGATACGCAGTATTTT.

This clone was seen just once. The rearrangement joins TRBV5-6 to TRBJ1-3; D gene uncertain. This CDR3 is built from 15 residues. Trimming stripped 0 bases from V and 5 bases from J, with 12 bases between. Germline V lookup: CDR1 SGHDT, CDR2 YYEEEE. CDR3 amino acids: CASSLALTNRNTIYF. Written as DNA, the CDR3 is TGTGCCAGCAGCTTGGCCCTGACAAATCGAAACACCATATATTTT.

In DNA form, the CDR3 reads TGTGCCAGCAGCGATTGGACAGATCCTTTAAACGGGAATGAGCAGTTCTTC. This encodes CASSDWTDPLNGNEQFF. The rearrangement uses TRBV7-9 and TRBJ2-1; possibly TRBD1 for D (6 bases). Germline CDR1 reads SEHNR; CDR2 reads FQNEAQ (reference sequence). The CDR3 totals 17 residues. V was pared by 5 bases and J by 7 bases, with 24 bases between. Supplemented by reference TRBV7-9 and TRBJ2-1, the full variable domain reads DTGVSQNPRHKITKRGQNVTFRCDPISEHNRLYWYRQTLGQGPEFLTYFQNEAQLEKSRLLSDRFSAERPKGSFSTLEIQRTEQGDSAMYLCASSDWTDPLNGNEQFFGPGTRLTVL.

V and J are TRBV30 and TRBJ2-5; D ambiguous. This CDR3 has 12 amino acids. Germline CDR1 GTSNPN, CDR2 SVGIG (reference sequence). V was trimmed by 3 bases and J by 5 bases, leaving 10 bases between them. The CDR3 region has the DNA TGTGCCTGGAGGCCGCCCGCGGAGACCCAGTACTTC. Amino acid sequence: CAWRPPAETQYF.